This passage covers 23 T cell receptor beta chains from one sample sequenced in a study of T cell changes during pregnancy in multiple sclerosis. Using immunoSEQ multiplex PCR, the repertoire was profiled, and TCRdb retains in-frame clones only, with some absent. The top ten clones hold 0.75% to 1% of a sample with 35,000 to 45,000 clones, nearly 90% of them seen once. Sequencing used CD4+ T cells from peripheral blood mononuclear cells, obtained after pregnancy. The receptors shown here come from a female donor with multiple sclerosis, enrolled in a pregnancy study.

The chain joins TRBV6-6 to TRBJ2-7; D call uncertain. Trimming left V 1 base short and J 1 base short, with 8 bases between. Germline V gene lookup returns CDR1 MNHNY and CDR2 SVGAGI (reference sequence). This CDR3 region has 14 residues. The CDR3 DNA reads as TGTGCCAGCAGTTACTTCGGTAAATCCTACGAGCAGTACTTC. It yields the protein CASSYFGKSYEQYF.

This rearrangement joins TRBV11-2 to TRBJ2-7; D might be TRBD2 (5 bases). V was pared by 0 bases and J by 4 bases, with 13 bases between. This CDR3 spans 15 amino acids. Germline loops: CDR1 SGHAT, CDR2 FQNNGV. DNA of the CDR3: TGTGCCAGCAGCTTAGATCAGGTGACGGGATACGAGCAGTACTTC. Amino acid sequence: CASSLDQVTGYEQYF.

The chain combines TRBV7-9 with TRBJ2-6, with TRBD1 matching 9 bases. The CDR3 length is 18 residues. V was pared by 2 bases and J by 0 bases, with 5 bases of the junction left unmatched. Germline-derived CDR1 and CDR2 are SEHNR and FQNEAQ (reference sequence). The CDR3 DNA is TGTGCCAGCAGCTTACTACAGGGGGCCCTCTCTGGGGCCAACGTCCTGACTTTC. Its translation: CASSLLQGALSGANVLTF.

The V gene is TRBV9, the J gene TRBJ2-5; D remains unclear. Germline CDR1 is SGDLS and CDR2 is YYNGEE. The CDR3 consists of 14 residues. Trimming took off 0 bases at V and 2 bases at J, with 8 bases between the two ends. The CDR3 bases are TGTGCCAGCAGCGTAGACGCCAGGCAAGAGACCCAGTACTTC. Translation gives CASSVDARQETQYF.

CDR3 loop: CASSLERQDNSPLHF. CDR3 DNA sequence: TGCGCCAGCAGCTTGGAACGACAGGATAATTCACCCCTCCACTTT. This chain connects TRBV5-1 to TRBJ1-6; perhaps TRBD1 as D (6 bases). This CDR3 spans 15 amino acids. Germline V gene lookup returns CDR1 SGHRS and CDR2 YFSETQ. V lost 0 bases and J lost 5, with 9 bases in between. Full variable domain (missing parts from reference TRBV5-1 and TRBJ1-6): KAGVTQTPRYLIKTRGQQVTLSCSPISGHRSVSWYQQTPGQGLQFLFEYFSETQRNKGNFPGRFSGRQFSNSRSEMNVSTLELGDSALYLCASSLERQDNSPLHFGNGTRLTVT.

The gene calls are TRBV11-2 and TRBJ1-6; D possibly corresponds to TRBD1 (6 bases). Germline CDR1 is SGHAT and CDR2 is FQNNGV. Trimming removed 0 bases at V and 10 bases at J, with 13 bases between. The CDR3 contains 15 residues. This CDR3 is CASSLDYRADSPLHF. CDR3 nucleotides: TGTGCCAGCAGCTTAGATTACAGGGCGGACTCACCCCTCCACTTT.

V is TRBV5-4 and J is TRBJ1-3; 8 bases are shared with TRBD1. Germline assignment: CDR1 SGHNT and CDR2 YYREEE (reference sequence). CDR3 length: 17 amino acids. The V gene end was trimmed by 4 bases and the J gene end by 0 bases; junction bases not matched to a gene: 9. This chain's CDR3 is CASSPRTGQSSGNTIYF. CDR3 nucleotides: TGTGCCAGCAGCCCACGGACAGGGCAGAGCTCTGGAAACACCATATATTTT.

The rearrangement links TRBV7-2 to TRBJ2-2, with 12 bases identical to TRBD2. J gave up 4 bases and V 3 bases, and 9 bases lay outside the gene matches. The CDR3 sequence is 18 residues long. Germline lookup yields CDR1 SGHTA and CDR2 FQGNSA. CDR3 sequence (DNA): TGTGCCAGCAGCTTGCGGCCTAGCGGGGGGGCCGGCACCGGGGAGCTGTTTTTT. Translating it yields CASSLRPSGGAGTGELFF.

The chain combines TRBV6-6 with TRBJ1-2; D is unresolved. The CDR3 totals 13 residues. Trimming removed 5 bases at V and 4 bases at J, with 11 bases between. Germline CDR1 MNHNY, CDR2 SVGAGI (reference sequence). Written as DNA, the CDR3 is TGTGCCAGCAGTGCGGCCGGGAGCTATGGCTACACCTTC. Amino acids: CASSAAGSYGYTF.

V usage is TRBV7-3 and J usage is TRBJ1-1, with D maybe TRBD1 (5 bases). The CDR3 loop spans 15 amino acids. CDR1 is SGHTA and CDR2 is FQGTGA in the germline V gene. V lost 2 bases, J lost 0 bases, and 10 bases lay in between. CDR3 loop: CASSLAGTLNTEAFF. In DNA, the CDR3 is TGTGCCAGCAGCTTAGCGGGGACCCTGAACACTGAAGCTTTCTTT.

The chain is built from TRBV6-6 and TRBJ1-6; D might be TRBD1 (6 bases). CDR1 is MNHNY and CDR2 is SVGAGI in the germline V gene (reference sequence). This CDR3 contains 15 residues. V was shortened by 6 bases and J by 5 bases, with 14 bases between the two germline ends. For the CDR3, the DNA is TGTGCCAGCAGCCCCCGGACAGCTAATAATTCACCCCTCCACTTT. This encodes CASSPRTANNSPLHF.

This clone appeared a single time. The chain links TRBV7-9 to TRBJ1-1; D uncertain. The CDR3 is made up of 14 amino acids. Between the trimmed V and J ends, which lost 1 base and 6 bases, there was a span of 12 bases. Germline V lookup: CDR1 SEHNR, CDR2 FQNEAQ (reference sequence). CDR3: CASSLERGIPEAFF. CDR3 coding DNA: TGTGCCAGCAGCTTAGAACGGGGAATCCCTGAAGCTTTCTTT.

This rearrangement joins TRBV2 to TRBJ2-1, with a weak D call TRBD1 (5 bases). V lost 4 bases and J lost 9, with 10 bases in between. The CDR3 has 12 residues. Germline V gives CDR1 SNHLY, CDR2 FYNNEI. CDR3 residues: CASSVRGLEQFF. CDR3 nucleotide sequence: TGTGCCAGCAGTGTAAGGGGTCTTGAGCAGTTCTTC.

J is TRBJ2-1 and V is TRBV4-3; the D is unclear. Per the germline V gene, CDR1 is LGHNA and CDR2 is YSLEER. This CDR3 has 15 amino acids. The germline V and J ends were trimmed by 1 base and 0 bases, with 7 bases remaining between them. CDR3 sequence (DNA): TGCGCCAGCAGCCAAGGGTGGAGCTCCTACAATGAGCAGTTCTTC. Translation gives CASSQGWSSYNEQFF.

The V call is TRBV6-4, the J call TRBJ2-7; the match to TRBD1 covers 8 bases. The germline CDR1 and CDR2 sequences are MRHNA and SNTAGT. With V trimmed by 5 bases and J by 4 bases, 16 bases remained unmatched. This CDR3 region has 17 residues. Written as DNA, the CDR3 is TGTGCCAGCAGTTCCGGGGATGACAGGGGCATGAATTACGAGCAGTACTTC. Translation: CASSSGDDRGMNYEQYF.

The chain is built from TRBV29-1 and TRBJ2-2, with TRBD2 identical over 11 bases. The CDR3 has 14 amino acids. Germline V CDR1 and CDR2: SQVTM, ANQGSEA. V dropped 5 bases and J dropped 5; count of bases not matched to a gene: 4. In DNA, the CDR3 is TGCAGCGTTCGTCTAGCGGGGGGTACCGGGGAGCTGTTTTTT. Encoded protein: CSVRLAGGTGELFF.

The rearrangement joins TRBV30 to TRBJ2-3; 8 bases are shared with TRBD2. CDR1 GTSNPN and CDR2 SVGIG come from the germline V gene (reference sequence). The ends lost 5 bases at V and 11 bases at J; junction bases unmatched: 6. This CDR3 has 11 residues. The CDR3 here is CAWGGLDVQYF. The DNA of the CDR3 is TGTGCCTGGGGGGGACTAGACGTGCAGTATTTT.

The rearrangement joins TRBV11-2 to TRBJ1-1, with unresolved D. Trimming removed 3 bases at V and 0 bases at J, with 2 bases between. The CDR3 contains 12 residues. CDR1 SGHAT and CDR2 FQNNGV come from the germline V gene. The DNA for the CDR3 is TGTGCCAGCAGCTTTATGAACACTGAAGCTTTCTTT. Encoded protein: CASSFMNTEAFF.

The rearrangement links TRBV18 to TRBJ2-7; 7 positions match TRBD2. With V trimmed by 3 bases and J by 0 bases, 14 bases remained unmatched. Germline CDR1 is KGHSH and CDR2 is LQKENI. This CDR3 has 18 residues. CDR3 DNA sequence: TGTGCCAGCTCACCTCCGGGACTACAACAAACTCCCTCCTACGAGCAGTACTTC. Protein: CASSPPGLQQTPSYEQYF.

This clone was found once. The chain's CDR3 is CASSLVGGANYGYTF. CDR3 bases: TGTGCCAGCAGCTTAGTGGGGGGGGCTAACTATGGCTACACCTTC. The chain has TRBV7-2 and TRBJ1-2; tentative D call: TRBD1 (5 bases). Trimming took off 1 base at V and 0 bases at J, with 9 bases between the two ends. The germline gives CDR1 SGHTA, CDR2 FQGNSA. The CDR3 length is 15 residues.

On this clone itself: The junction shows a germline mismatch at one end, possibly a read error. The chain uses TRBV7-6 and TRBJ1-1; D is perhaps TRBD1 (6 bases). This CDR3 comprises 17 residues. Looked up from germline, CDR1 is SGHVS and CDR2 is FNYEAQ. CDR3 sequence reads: CASSSRPPFQGNSEAFF. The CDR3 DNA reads TGTGCCAGCAGCTCGAGACCTCCATTCCAGGGGAACTCTGAAGCTTTCTTT.

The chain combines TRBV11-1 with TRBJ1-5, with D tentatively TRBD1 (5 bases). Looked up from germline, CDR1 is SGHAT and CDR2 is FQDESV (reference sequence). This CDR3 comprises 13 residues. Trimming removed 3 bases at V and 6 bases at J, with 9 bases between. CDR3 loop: CASSFSGSQPQHF. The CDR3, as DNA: TGTGCCAGCAGCTTCTCAGGGTCTCAGCCCCAGCATTTT.

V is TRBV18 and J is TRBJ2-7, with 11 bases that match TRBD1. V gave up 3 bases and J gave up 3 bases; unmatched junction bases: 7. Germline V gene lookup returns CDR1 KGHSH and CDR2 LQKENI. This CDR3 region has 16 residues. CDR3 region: CASSPTGTGGFYEQYF. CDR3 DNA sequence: TGTGCCAGCTCACCTACCGGGACAGGGGGTTTCTACGAGCAGTACTTC.